The 8 T cell receptor beta chains in this list originate from one sample, sequenced in a study of T cells in Graves' hyperthyroidism and ophthalmopathy. RNA transcripts served as the template for amplifying TCR beta CDR3 regions. Researchers ran a first-round RT-PCR on the TCR CDR3 using the HTBI primer set. TCRdb called the multiplex PCR reads again in MiXCR, with one record for every CDR3 protein. In the table there are 600,000 to 650,000 distinct CDR3 sequences, about 16% of which are singletons. The sequenced sample was blood. The origin of the receptors is a woman aged 25 to 39 with Graves' hyperthyroidism.

This clonotype came up once. This chain joins TRBV7-8 and TRBJ2-3; 10 nucleotides agree with TRBD2. Germline V CDR1 and CDR2: SGHVS, FQNEAQ. V lost 6 bases, J lost 1 base, and 7 bases stayed unmatched. The CDR3 totals 16 residues. CDR3 protein: CASRQLAGSGTDTQYF. Here the CDR3 DNA reads TGTGCCAGCAGGCAACTAGCGGGATCCGGCACAGATACGCAGTATTTT.

The chain recombines TRBV2 with TRBJ2-1; D assignment may be TRBD1 or TRBD2 (6 bases each). V was shortened by 10 bases and J by 8 bases, with 21 bases between the two germline ends. Germline assignment: CDR1 SNHLY and CDR2 FYNNEI. CDR3 length: 14 amino acids. The CDR3 nucleotides are TGTGCCATAAAAGGTCGGACGGGGGCCTATGAGCAGTTCTTC. This encodes CAIKGRTGAYEQFF.

The chain recombines TRBV12-3 or TRBV12-4 with TRBJ2-1; 13 bases line up with TRBD2. V lost 7 bases and J lost 5; bases outside the gene matches: 5. The CDR3 runs to 15 residues. The CDR3 spells CASKVLAGGNNEQFF. As DNA, the CDR3 is TGTGCCAGCAAAGTACTAGCGGGAGGGAACAATGAGCAGTTCTTC.

This clonotype was recorded many times. J is TRBJ2-7 and V is TRBV13; TRBD1 matches at 10 bases. The CDR3 length is 16 residues. Germline lookup yields CDR1 PRHDT and CDR2 FYEKMQ (reference sequence). The V and J ends lost 4 bases and 0 bases, in that order; junction bases with no gene match: 6. The CDR3 here is CASSSWTGGSSYEQYF. Written as DNA, the CDR3 is TGTGCCAGCAGCTCTTGGACAGGGGGAAGCTCCTACGAGCAGTACTTC.

At least ten counts were recorded for this clonotype. V is TRBV12-3 or TRBV12-4 and J is TRBJ1-1; weak D call: TRBD1 (5 bases). V shed 3 bases and J shed 0 bases, with 11 bases lying between them. This CDR3 region has 15 residues. In nucleotides, the CDR3 is TGTGCCAGCAGTTTGACAGAAAACTTGAACACTGAAGCTTTCTTT. Protein sequence: CASSLTENLNTEAFF.

This clonotype has ten or more counts. The chain recombines TRBV28 with TRBJ2-7; 7 bases fit TRBD2. The trim removed 5 bases at V and 5 bases at J, leaving 6 bases unmatched. From germline, CDR1 is MDHEN and CDR2 SYDVKM. This CDR3 comprises 13 residues. The CDR3 is CASSAAGVDEQYF. The CDR3 DNA follows: TGTGCCAGCAGTGCCGCGGGAGTAGACGAGCAGTACTTC.

This clonotype was seen many times. The rearrangement links TRBV7-8 to TRBJ2-5, with a possible D match to TRBD2 (5 bases). The germline CDR1 and CDR2 sequences are SGHVS and FQNEAQ. The V gene lost 5 bases and the J gene lost 4 bases, with 20 bases spanning the gap. The CDR3 contains 16 residues. This CDR3 is CASSPPPTSTVETQYF. CDR3 in DNA: TGTGCCAGCAGCCCGCCCCCTACTAGTACGGTAGAGACCCAGTACTTC.

This clonotype was recorded at least ten times. The CDR3 region has the DNA TGTGCCAGCAGGGTGGGGGTTGCAGATACGCAGTATTTT. This translates into CASRVGVADTQYF. The chain carries TRBV7-2 and TRBJ2-3, with D tentatively TRBD1 or TRBD2 (5 bases each). Deletions cut 6 bases from V and 4 bases from J, with 11 bases between. The germline V gene has CDR1 SGHTA and CDR2 FQGNSA. The CDR3 runs to 13 residues.